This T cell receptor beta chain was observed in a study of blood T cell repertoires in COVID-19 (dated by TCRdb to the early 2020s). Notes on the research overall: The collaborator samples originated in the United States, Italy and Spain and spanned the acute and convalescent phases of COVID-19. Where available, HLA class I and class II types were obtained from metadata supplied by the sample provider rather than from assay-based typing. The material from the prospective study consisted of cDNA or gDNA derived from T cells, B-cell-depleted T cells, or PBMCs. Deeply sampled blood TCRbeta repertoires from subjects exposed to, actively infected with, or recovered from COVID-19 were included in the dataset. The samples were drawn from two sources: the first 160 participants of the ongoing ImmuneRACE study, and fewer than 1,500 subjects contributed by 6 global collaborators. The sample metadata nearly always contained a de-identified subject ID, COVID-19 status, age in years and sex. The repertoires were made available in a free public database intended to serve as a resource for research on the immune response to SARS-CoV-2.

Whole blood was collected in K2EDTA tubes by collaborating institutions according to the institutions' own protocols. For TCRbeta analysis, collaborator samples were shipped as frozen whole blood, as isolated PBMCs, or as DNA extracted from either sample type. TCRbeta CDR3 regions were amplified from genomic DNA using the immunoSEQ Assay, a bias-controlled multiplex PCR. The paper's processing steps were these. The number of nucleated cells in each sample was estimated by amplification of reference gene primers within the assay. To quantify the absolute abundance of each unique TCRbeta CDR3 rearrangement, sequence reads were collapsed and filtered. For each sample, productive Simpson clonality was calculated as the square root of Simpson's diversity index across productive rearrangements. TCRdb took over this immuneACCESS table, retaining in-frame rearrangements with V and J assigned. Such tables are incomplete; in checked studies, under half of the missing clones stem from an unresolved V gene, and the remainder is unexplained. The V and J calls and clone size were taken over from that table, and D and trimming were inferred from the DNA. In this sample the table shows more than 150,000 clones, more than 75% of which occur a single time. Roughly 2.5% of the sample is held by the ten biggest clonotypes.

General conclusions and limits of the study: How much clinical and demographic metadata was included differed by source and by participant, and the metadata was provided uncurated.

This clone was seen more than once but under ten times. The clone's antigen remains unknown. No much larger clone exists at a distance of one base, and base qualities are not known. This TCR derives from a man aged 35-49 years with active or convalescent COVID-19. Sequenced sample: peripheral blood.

The CDR3 sequence is CASSLGAGTNYGYTF. The DNA sequence reads TGCGCCAGCAGCTTGGGGGCAGGGACTAACTATGGCTACACCTTC. The chain is encoded by TRBV5-1 joined to TRBJ1-2; TRBD1 might be the D gene, on 5 matching bases. From the cysteine up to the phenylalanine, the CDR3 has a length of 15 residues. Of the read, only the CDR3 DNA is kept; its 45 bases are in frame from base 1. Relative to germline, V is 0 bases shorter and J is 0 bases shorter, with 9 bases between their ends. CDR1 and CDR2 were assigned from the germline V gene as SGHRS and YFSETQ.